The source of this T cell receptor beta chain is a study of blood T cell repertoires in COVID-19. Looking at the study overall: Sources were T cells, B-cell-depleted T cells, or PBMCs; the material itself was cDNA or gDNA.

Per the germline V gene, CDR1 is LGHNA and CDR2 is YNFKEQ. Trimming stripped 5 bases from V and 5 bases from J, with 16 bases between. This CDR3 contains 14 residues. The participants were between about 18 and 90 years old and came from roughly 25 US areas. Which cohort a participant joined came from the clinical history participants gave. Original processing methods: Amplification of reference gene primers provided the estimated nucleated cell counts. TCRdb's table, derived via immunoSEQ multiplex PCR, lists solely in-frame clones and lacks some. V, J and clone size were drawn from that table, and D and trimming were deduced from the DNA. The data contain almost 200,000 clones, roughly nine tenths of them singletons.

The chain carries TRBV4-2 and TRBJ2-7, with D unclear. Sequencing input: PBMCs or T cells enriched from blood (not recorded which). The clonotype comes from a woman between 18 and 30 years old who had recovered from COVID-19. The CDR3 DNA sequence: TGTGCCAGCAGCACACCAGGATTGCCCCACGAGCAGTACTTC. Protein: CASSTPGLPHEQYF.